This T cell receptor (beta chain) was observed in a study of T-cell reconstitution after alpha-beta-depleted transplantation in children. Unique molecular identifiers were incorporated during preparation of the TCRbeta library. TCRdb called the PCR reads again in MiXCR, with one record for every CDR3 protein. The profile shows about 410,000 distinct CDR3 sequences, 20% of them singletons. Trimming shortened V by 5 bases and J by 1 base, and 18 bases separated the two germline ends. Germline V lookup: CDR1 SEHNR, CDR2 FQNEAQ (reference sequence). The CDR3 loop spans 17 amino acids. Sequencing was performed on PBMCs from the stem cell graft donor, taken from the stem cell graft. The rearrangement links TRBV7-9 to TRBJ2-1; D is ambiguous. The sequence came from a human donor who donated a stem cell graft to a child with acute myeloid leukemia. CDR3 in DNA: TGTGCCAGCAGCGCCCGCGATGTGGTGGGATCCTACAATGAGCAGTTCTTC. Translation: CASSARDVVGSYNEQFF.